This T cell receptor (beta chain) was sequenced in a study of blood T cell repertoires in COVID-19. About the study: Acute-phase and convalescent COVID-19 samples originated in the United States, Italy and Spain. The analysed material was cDNA or gDNA that came from T cells, B-cell-depleted T cells, or PBMCs.

The method was immunoSEQ multiplex PCR; TCRdb's version includes in-frame clones alone and lacks a portion of them. In the table there are 130,000 to 150,000 clones, 70% to 90% of which are singletons. Those enrolled in Seattle joined during active infection and were followed longitudinally afterward. This clone was counted between two and nine times. Germline CDR1 reads MRHNA; CDR2 reads SNTAGT. Trimming removed 10 bases from V and 0 bases from J, with 16 bases in between. The CDR3 runs 14 residues. The rearrangement links TRBV6-4 to TRBJ2-7, with D possibly matching TRBD1 (5 bases). The sample taken for sequencing was peripheral blood. This receptor was identified in an older woman with COVID-19, enrolled during active disease. The CDR3 is CAIHPDRSSYEQYF. For the CDR3, the DNA is TGTGCCATTCACCCAGACAGAAGCTCCTACGAGCAGTACTTC.